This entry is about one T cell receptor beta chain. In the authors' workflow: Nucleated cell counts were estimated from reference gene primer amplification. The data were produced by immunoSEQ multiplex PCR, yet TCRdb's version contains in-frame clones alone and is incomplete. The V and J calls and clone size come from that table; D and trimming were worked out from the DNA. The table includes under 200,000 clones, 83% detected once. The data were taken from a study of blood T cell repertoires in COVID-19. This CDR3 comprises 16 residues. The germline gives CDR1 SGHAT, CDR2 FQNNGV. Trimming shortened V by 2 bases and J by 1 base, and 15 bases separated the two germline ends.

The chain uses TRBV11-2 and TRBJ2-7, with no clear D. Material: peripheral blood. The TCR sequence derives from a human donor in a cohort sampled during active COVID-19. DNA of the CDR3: TGTGCCAGCAGCTTACTCGGCGGCCTCCGATCCTACGAGCAGTACTTC. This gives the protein CASSLLGGLRSYEQYF.